These 2 T cell receptor beta chains originate from one sample sequenced in a study of T cells in Graves' hyperthyroidism and ophthalmopathy. RNA transcripts gave rise to amplified TCR beta CDR3 regions. During a first-round RT-PCR of the TCR CDR3, the HTBI primer set was used. TCRdb passed the multiplex PCR reads through MiXCR, listing each CDR3 protein once. The repertoire holds about 380,000 distinct CDR3 sequences, with about 18% as singletons. The sequencing sample was made of blood. These receptors all stem from a young man with Graves' ophthalmopathy.

This clonotype was observed many times. This chain links TRBV7-9 with TRBJ1-6; 9 nucleotides align to TRBD1. V shed 4 bases and J 8 bases; nucleotides not matched to a gene: 3. The CDR3 consists of 14 residues. Per germline, CDR1 SEHNR and CDR2 FQNEAQ (reference sequence). In DNA form, the CDR3 reads TGTGCCAGCAGCTCACAGGGGGCATATTCACCCCTCCACTTT. It is translated as CASSSQGAYSPLHF.

This chain connects TRBV18 to TRBJ2-7; 11 bases fit TRBD1. Trimming removed 3 bases from V and 7 bases from J; junction bases left unmatched: 5. The CDR3 contains 14 residues. From germline, CDR1 is KGHSH and CDR2 LQKENI. The CDR3 protein is CASSPGQGVREQYF. CDR3 DNA sequence: TGTGCCAGCTCACCGGGACAGGGGGTAAGGGAGCAGTACTTC.